Presented here are 7 T cell receptor beta chains from one specimen sequenced in a study of blood T cell repertoires in COVID-19. The repertoire was sequenced with immunoSEQ multiplex PCR; TCRdb's copy has only in-frame clones and lacks some. Of 80,000 to 100,000 clones in the sample, roughly 80% are singletons; the top ten hold about a tenth. Material: peripheral blood. The receptor set was obtained from a man aged 70-80 years with active or convalescent COVID-19.

The chain is built from TRBV6-5 and TRBJ1-6; 7 bases map to TRBD1. Looked up from germline, CDR1 is MNHEY and CDR2 is SVGAGI. Unmatched junction bases numbered 3, after V lost 6 bases and J lost 7 bases. This CDR3 has 13 residues. The CDR3 bases are TGTGCCAGCAGCTACAGGGGCAATTCACCCCTCCACTTT. It is translated as CASSYRGNSPLHF.

V and J are TRBV19 and TRBJ2-2, with unresolved D. CDR1 is LNHDA, CDR2 SQIVND, per germline (reference sequence). The CDR3 has 13 amino acids. Trimming stripped 5 bases from V and 7 bases from J, with 11 bases between. The CDR3 spells CASSQSRNGELFF. CDR3 nucleotide sequence: TGTGCCAGTAGTCAATCCAGGAACGGGGAGCTGTTTTTT.

The rearrangement links TRBV9 to TRBJ1-4; D remains ambiguous. The germline V and J ends were trimmed by 0 bases and 0 bases, with 3 bases remaining between them. Germline loops: CDR1 SGDLS, CDR2 YYNGEE. The CDR3 runs 14 residues. The CDR3 region is CASSVAATNEKLFF. The CDR3 region has the DNA TGTGCCAGCAGCGTAGCCGCAACTAATGAAAAACTGTTTTTT.

This rearrangement joins TRBV5-8 to TRBJ2-7; 8 bases are a match to TRBD1. With V trimmed by 7 bases and J by 5 bases, 8 bases remained unmatched. The V gene's germline CDR1 is SGHTS and CDR2 YDEGEE. The CDR3 loop spans 13 amino acids. The DNA for the CDR3 is TGTGCCAGCCTCAGGGGGCCTTGGGACGAGCAGTACTTC. This gives the protein CASLRGPWDEQYF.

The gene calls are TRBV21-1 and TRBJ1-1; no DNA check was done on the table's D call, TRBD1. TRBV21-1 is a pseudogene segment. This CDR3 contains 14 residues. CDR3 residues: CASSRRGTHTEAFF. CDR3 DNA: TGTGCCAGCAGCAGGAGAGGGACACACACTGAAGCTTTCTTT.

V usage is TRBV9 and J usage is TRBJ1-2, with D possibly TRBD1 on 5 matching bases. Trimming removed 2 bases from V and 7 bases from J, with 12 bases in between. Germline loops: CDR1 SGDLS, CDR2 YYNGEE. The CDR3 is made up of 13 amino acids. CDR3 residues: CASSVFQGGGYTF. The CDR3 DNA reads TGTGCCAGCAGCGTCTTCCAGGGAGGTGGCTACACCTTC.

The rearrangement uses TRBV30 and TRBJ1-2, with unresolved D. CDR3 size: 12 residues. The ends were cut back, 1 base at V and 2 bases at J, with 5 bases in the middle. CDR1 and CDR2 from the germline V gene are GTSNPN and SVGIG (reference sequence). Here the CDR3 reads CAWSEANYGYTF. CDR3 DNA: TGTGCCTGGAGTGAAGCAAACTATGGCTACACCTTC.